Below, 7 T cell receptor beta chains from the same sample are listed, as sequenced in a study of early T cells in non-severe SARS-CoV-2 infection. MiXCR, run by TCRdb on the 5' RACE reads, gives a single entry per CDR3 protein. The table has just over 95,000 distinct CDR3 sequences, approximately 11% seen once. The sequencing sample was made of whole blood. The origin of the receptors is an adult who was a healthcare worker with PCR-confirmed SARS-CoV-2 infection or an uninfected control (not recorded which).

This clonotype showed up just a few times. The V call is TRBV6-2 or TRBV6-3, the J call TRBJ1-1; TRBD1 might be the D (5 bases). The length of the CDR3 is 14 residues. Trimming left V 4 bases short and J 5 bases short, with 14 bases between. Germline V gene lookup returns CDR1 MNHEY and CDR2 SVGEGT. Written as DNA, the CDR3 is TGTGCCAGCAGTTTGTACGGCCGGGGGACTGAAGCTTTCTTT. Its translation is CASSLYGRGTEAFF.

The genes are TRBV2 and TRBJ1-6, with unresolved D. Looked up from germline, CDR1 is SNHLY and CDR2 is FYNNEI. V was pared by 6 bases and J by 4 bases, with 13 bases between. CDR3 length: 15 residues. CDR3 DNA: TGTGCCAGCAGGTCCCCCACGGCGTATAATTCACCCCTCCACTTT. It is translated as CASRSPTAYNSPLHF.

The V call is TRBV7-9, the J call TRBJ1-5, with D unresolved. Germline V gene lookup returns CDR1 SEHNR and CDR2 FQNEAQ (reference sequence). There are 13 residues in the CDR3. V was trimmed by 5 bases and J by 5 bases, leaving 10 bases between them. The chain's CDR3 is CASSLNDDQPQHF. CDR3 DNA: TGTGCCAGCAGCCTCAATGATGATCAGCCCCAGCATTTT.

The chain has TRBV20-1 and TRBJ2-5; D ambiguous. This CDR3 has 13 residues. Trimming removed 2 bases at V and 2 bases at J, with 9 bases between. Germline-derived CDR1 and CDR2 are DFQATT and SNEGSKA (reference sequence). This chain's CDR3 is CSARSDQQETQYF. The CDR3 nucleotides are TGCAGTGCTAGATCAGACCAACAAGAGACCCAGTACTTC.

The chain couples TRBV9 to TRBJ2-7; TRBD1 agrees at 9 bases. V was pared by 4 bases and J by 1 base, with 6 bases of the junction left unmatched. This CDR3 has 15 residues. CDR1 is SGDLS, CDR2 YYNGEE, per germline. The CDR3 sequence: CASSPGTGWSYEQYF. The CDR3 DNA reads as TGTGCCAGCAGCCCAGGGACAGGGTGGTCCTACGAGCAGTACTTC.

For this clonotype: At one end the junction does not follow the germline gene, possibly because of a read error. This sequence joins TRBV11-1 and TRBJ1-2, with D possibly TRBD1 on 5 matching bases. In germline, CDR1 is SGHAT, CDR2 FQDESV (reference sequence). The CDR3 totals 13 residues. This CDR3 reads CASSDDRLYGCTF. The CDR3 DNA follows: TGTGCCAGCAGCGATGACAGACTCTATGGCTGCACCTTC.

There are many counts of this clonotype. The chain couples TRBV7-7 to TRBJ2-2, with D unresolved. The ends were cut back, 2 bases at V and 2 bases at J, with 6 bases in the middle. CDR3 length: 14 residues. CDR1 and CDR2 from the germline V gene are SSHAT and FNYEAQ (reference sequence). CDR3 nucleotide sequence: TGTGCCAGCAGCTTATCAGAAAACACCGGGGAGCTGTTTTTT. Amino acids: CASSLSENTGELFF.